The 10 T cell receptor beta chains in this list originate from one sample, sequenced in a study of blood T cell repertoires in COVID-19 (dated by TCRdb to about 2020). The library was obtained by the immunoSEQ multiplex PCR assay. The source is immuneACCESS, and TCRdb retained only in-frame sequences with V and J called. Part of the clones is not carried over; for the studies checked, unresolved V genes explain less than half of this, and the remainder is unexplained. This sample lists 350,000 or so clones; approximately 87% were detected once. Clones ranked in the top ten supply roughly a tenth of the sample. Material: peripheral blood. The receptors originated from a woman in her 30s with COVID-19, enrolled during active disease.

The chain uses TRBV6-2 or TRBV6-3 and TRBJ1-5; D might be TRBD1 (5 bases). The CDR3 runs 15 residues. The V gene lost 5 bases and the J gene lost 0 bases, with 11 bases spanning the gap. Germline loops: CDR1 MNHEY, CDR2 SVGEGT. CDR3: CASSDRSLSNQPQHF. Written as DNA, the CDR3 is TGTGCCAGCAGTGACAGATCTCTTAGCAATCAGCCCCAGCATTTT.

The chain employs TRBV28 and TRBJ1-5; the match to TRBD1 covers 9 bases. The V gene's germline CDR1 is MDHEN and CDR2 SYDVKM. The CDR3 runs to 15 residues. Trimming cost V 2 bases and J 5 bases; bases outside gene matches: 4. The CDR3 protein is CASSLRRTGDQPQHF. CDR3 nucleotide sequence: TGTGCCAGCAGTTTAAGGCGGACAGGGGATCAGCCCCAGCATTTT.

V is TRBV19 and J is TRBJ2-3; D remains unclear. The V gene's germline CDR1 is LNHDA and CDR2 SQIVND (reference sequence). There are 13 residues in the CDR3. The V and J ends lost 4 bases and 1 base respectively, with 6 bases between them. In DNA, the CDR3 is TGTGCCAGTAGTAGCGTTCGCACAGATACGCAGTATTTT. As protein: CASSSVRTDTQYF.

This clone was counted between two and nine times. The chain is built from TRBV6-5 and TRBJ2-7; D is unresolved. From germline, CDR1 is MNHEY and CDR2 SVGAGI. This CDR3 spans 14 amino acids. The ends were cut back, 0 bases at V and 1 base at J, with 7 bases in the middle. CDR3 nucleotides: TGTGCCAGCAGTTACTCGACTCCATCCTACGAGCAGTACTTC. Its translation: CASSYSTPSYEQYF.

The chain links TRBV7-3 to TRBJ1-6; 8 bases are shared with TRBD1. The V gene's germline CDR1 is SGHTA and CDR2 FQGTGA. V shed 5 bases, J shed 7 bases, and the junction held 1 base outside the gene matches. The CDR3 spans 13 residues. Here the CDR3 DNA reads TGTGCCAGCAGCCGACAGGGGAATTCACCCCTCCACTTT. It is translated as CASSRQGNSPLHF.

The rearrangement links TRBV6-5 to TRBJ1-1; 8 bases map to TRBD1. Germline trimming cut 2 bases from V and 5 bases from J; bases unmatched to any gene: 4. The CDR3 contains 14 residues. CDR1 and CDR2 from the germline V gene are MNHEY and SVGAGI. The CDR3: CASSYGQGETEAFF. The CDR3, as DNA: TGTGCCAGCAGTTACGGACAGGGAGAGACTGAAGCTTTCTTT.

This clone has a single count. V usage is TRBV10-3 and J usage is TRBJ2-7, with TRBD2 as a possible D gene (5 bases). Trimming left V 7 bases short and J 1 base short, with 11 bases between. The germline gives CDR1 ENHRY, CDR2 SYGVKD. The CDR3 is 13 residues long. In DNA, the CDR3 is TGTGCCATCAACGAGGGAGTATCCTACGAGCAGTACTTC. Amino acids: CAINEGVSYEQYF.

CDR3 amino acids: CASSERLAGGVHEQFF. The CDR3 DNA reads TGCGCCAGCAGTGAGAGACTAGCGGGAGGTGTTCATGAGCAGTTCTTC. J is TRBJ2-1 and V is TRBV10-2; the match to TRBD2 covers 13 bases. Unmatched junction bases numbered 6, after V lost 2 bases and J lost 8 bases. The CDR3 consists of 16 residues. Germline CDR1 and CDR2: WSHSY and SAAADI.

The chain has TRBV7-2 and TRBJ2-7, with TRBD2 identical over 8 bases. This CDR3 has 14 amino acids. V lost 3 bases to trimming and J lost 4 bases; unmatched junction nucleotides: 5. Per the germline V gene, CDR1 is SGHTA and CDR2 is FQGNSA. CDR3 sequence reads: CASSFLTSVYEQYF. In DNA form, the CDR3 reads TGTGCCAGCAGCTTTTTGACTAGCGTATACGAGCAGTACTTC.

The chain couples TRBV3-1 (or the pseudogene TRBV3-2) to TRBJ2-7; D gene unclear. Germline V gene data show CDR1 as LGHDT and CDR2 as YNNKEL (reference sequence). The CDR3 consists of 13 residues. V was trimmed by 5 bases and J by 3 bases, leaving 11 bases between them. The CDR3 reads CASSFLSGYEQYF. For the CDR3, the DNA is TGTGCCAGCAGCTTCCTTAGTGGCTACGAGCAGTACTTC.